The rows below give T cell receptor beta chains drawn from one sample of a study of cytomegalovirus exposure and HLA in healthy donors. Sequencing used immunoSEQ multiplex PCR; TCRdb keeps in-frame clones, though not all of them. The sample lists approximately 100,000 clones; roughly 69% were seen once. Sequencing used PBMCs. The receptors come from a human donor in good health. Each CDR3 is given with its conserved first and last residue. D genes are given only for firm matches. Size is omitted from some rows. Given values are once, few, many or a class for expanded clones.

J	D	size	length	V	DNA	CDR3
TRBJ2-1	TRBD2	NA	19	TRBV15	TGTGCCACCAGCAGAGATCTAGGTAGCGGGGGGGCTGGATACAATGAGCAGTTCTTC	CATSRDLGSGGAGYNEQFF
TRBJ2-1	NA	NA	13	TRBV30	TGTGCCTGGAGTCCCGGGACTTACAATGAGCAGTTCTTC	CAWSPGTYNEQFF
TRBJ1-6	TRBD1	NA	15	TRBV5-1	TGCGCCAGCAGCTCGCGGACAGGGGTCGACTCACCCCTCCACTTT	CASSSRTGVDSPLHF
TRBJ1-1	NA	NA	14	TRBV6-5	TGTGCCAGCAGTTACTCAACAGTTAACACTGAAGCTTTCTTT	CASSYSTVNTEAFF
TRBJ1-6	NA	NA	15	TRBV5-1	TGCGCCAGCAGCTTGGAGACAGGATCTCTGCGGCCCCTCCACTTT	CASSLETGSLRPLHF
TRBJ1-4	NA	few	17	TRBV11-2	TGTGCCAGCAGCTTAGTGGGCAGCTTAGCAACTAATGAAAAACTGTTTTTT	CASSLVGSLATNEKLFF
TRBJ1-1	NA	NA	13	TRBV5-1	TGCGCCAGCAGCTCGGACAGTTCAGCTGAAGCTTTCTTT	CASSSDSSAEAFF
TRBJ2-1	NA	NA	13	TRBV5-4	TGTGCCAGCAGCAAAGGGACTTACAATGAGCAGTTCTTC	CASSKGTYNEQFF
TRBJ2-3	TRBD2	few	16	TRBV5-6	TGTGCCAGCAGCCTGGCGCTAGCGGGGGTCACAGATACGCAGTATTTT	CASSLALAGVTDTQYF
TRBJ1-2	NA	few	14	TRBV25-1	TGTGCCAGCAAGCCAGGTGGATCTAACTATGGCTACACCTTC	CASKPGGSNYGYTF
TRBJ1-1	NA	few	16	TRBV4-3	TGCGCCAGCAGCCAAGGTTCCCGGGGGGTGAACACTGAAGCTTTCTTT	CASSQGSRGVNTEAFF
TRBJ1-4	TRBD1	NA	13	TRBV29-1	TGCAGCGCGCAGGGGGCACGGAATGAAAAACTGTTTTTT	CSAQGARNEKLFF
TRBJ2-3	NA	NA	15	TRBV7-9	TGTGCCAGCAGCCCGACCGAGACTAGCACAGATACGCAGTATTTT	CASSPTETSTDTQYF
TRBJ2-7	NA	once	15	TRBV4-1	TGCGCCAGCAGCCAAGTGGTGGTCCTACCCTACGAGCAGTACTTC	CASSQVVVLPYEQYF
TRBJ1-1	NA	NA	14	TRBV28	TGTGCCAGCAGAGTAGGAGGAGTCAACACTGAAGCTTTCTTT	CASRVGGVNTEAFF
TRBJ2-3	TRBD2	few	15	TRBV5-1	TGCGCCAGCAGCTTGAGGGGACTAGAAAAAGATACGCAGTATTTT	CASSLRGLEKDTQYF
TRBJ2-3	TRBD2	once	16	TRBV7-2	TGTGCCAGCAGCTTACGTCTAGCGGGAGCCCCAGATACGCAGTATTTT	CASSLRLAGAPDTQYF
TRBJ2-7	TRBD2	NA	16	TRBV9	TGTGCCAGCAGCGTCTCGGCTAGCGGGAACTCCTACGAGCAGTACTTC	CASSVSASGNSYEQYF
TRBJ2-5	TRBD2	NA	13	TRBV5-4	TGTGCCAGCAGCCTCGGGGGGCAAGAGACCCAGTACTTC	CASSLGGQETQYF
TRBJ2-7	NA	once	14	TRBV9	TGTGCCAGCAGCGTAGATTGGGGAGGATACGAGCAGTACTTC	CASSVDWGGYEQYF
TRBJ1-6	NA	NA	16	TRBV27	TGTGCCAGCAGCCCAAGACCGGGACTTGATAATTCACCCCTCCACTTT	CASSPRPGLDNSPLHF
TRBJ2-7	TRBD2	NA	14	TRBV2	TGTGCCAGCCTTGGGAACGGGAGGGAAGGCGAGCAGTACTTC	CASLGNGREGEQYF
TRBJ2-2	NA	NA	16	TRBV5-4	TGTGCCAGCAGCTTGGGCGGGACGGGTGGGGCCGGGGAGCTGTTTTTT	CASSLGGTGGAGELFF
TRBJ2-7	TRBD2	once	15	TRBV19	TGTGCCAGTAGTACCAGCGGGAGAGGGTCCTACGAGCAGTACTTC	CASSTSGRGSYEQYF
TRBJ2-3	TRBD2	NA	15	TRBV2	TGTGCCAGCAGTGGACTAGCGGGCCGCACAGATACGCAGTATTTT	CASSGLAGRTDTQYF